A single sample is the source of the 29 T cell receptor beta chains below, sequenced in a study of blood T cell repertoires in COVID-19. Using immunoSEQ multiplex PCR, the repertoire was profiled, and TCRdb retains in-frame clones only, with some absent. The sample records some 110,000 clones, over 80% being singletons. The sequencing input was peripheral blood. These receptors were collected from a woman in her 70s with acute or convalescent COVID-19.

The chain recombines TRBV2 with TRBJ1-1, with D tentatively TRBD1 (6 bases). The CDR3 loop spans 13 amino acids. Per the germline V gene, CDR1 is SNHLY and CDR2 is FYNNEI. V lost 11 bases to trimming and J lost 2 bases, with 15 bases between them. The CDR3 nucleotides read TGTGCCGGAGGGGGGGACCTAAACACTGAAGCTTTCTTT. Translating gives CAGGGDLNTEAFF.

The gene calls are TRBV6-5 and TRBJ1-3, with D hard to call. CDR1 is MNHEY, CDR2 SVGAGI, per germline. V lost 8 bases and J 9 bases, leaving 17 bases between the germline ends. The CDR3 has 13 residues. The CDR3 reads CASARSTMGTIYF. In DNA, the CDR3 is TGTGCCAGCGCTCGGAGCACCATGGGCACCATATATTTT.

This rearrangement joins TRBV11-3 to TRBJ2-5; the match to TRBD1 covers 11 bases. The CDR3 sequence is 15 residues long. The V and J ends lost 5 bases and 5 bases, in that order; junction bases with no gene match: 7. Germline CDR1 is SGHNT and CDR2 is YENEEA. The CDR3 region has the DNA TGTGCCAGCAGCCCCGGGACAGGGGGTCCCGAGACCCAGTACTTC. Amino acids: CASSPGTGGPETQYF.

This clone was detected once. The chain carries TRBV7-9 and TRBJ2-1, with TRBD2 as a possible D gene (6 bases). The CDR3 has 14 amino acids. Trimming removed 8 bases at V and 5 bases at J, with 16 bases between. CDR1 is SEHNR and CDR2 is FQNEAQ in the germline V gene (reference sequence). Here the CDR3 reads CASHSSGSHNEQFF. The CDR3 DNA follows: TGTGCCAGCCATTCTTCCGGGAGCCACAATGAGCAGTTCTTC.

V and J are TRBV4-2 and TRBJ1-4, with TRBD1 matching 8 bases. From germline, CDR1 is LGHNA and CDR2 YNFKEQ. The V segment lost 1 base and the J segment 7 bases; nucleotides outside the gene matches: 14. This CDR3 is built from 18 residues. As DNA, the CDR3 is TGTGCCAGCAGCCAAGTCCGTGGCAGGGGGCAGGGGGGTGAAAAACTGTTTTTT. Its protein product is CASSQVRGRGQGGEKLFF.

The chain is built from TRBV6-1 and TRBJ1-2; no definite D call. This CDR3 is 15 amino acids long. V dropped 2 bases and J dropped 2 bases, with 12 bases sitting between them. Germline CDR1 MNHNS, CDR2 SASEGT. This chain's CDR3 is CASSERREINYGYTF. DNA of the CDR3: TGTGCCAGCAGTGAAAGAAGGGAGATCAACTATGGCTACACCTTC.

The chain combines TRBV15 with TRBJ1-2, with a weak D call TRBD1 (6 bases). The CDR3 covers 14 residues. CDR1 and CDR2 (germline): LNHNV, YYDKDF (reference sequence). V lost 4 bases to trimming and J lost 2 bases, with 11 bases between them. The CDR3 loop is CATSINTGNYGYTF. The CDR3 nucleotides read TGTGCCACCAGCATCAATACAGGGAACTATGGCTACACCTTC. Based on the CDR3 plus reference TRBV15 and TRBJ1-2, the full variable domain is DAMVIQNPRYQVTQFGKPVTLSCSQTLNHNVMYWYQQKSSQAPKLLFHYYDKDFNNEADTPDNFQSRRPNTSFCFLDIRSPGLGDTAMYLCATSINTGNYGYTFGSGTRLTVV.

V is TRBV27 and J is TRBJ1-5; no clear D gene. Trimming took 3 bases from V and 4 from J, leaving 7 bases between them. This CDR3 contains 13 residues. CDR1 and CDR2 (germline): MNHEY, SMNVEV (reference sequence). The CDR3 region is CASSLVENQPQHF. In DNA, the CDR3 is TGTGCCAGCAGTTTGGTCGAGAATCAGCCCCAGCATTTT.

The V call is TRBV29-1, the J call TRBJ2-7; TRBD1 aligns across 10 bases. V lost 7 bases to trimming and J lost 0 bases; unmatched junction nucleotides: 15. Germline V gene data show CDR1 as SQVTM and CDR2 as ANQGSEA. The CDR3 is made up of 17 amino acids. CDR3 nucleotides: TGCAGCGCCTCTAAATCCCGGGACAGGGGATCCTCCTACGAGCAGTACTTC. This sequence encodes CSASKSRDRGSSYEQYF.

This sequence joins TRBV6-5 and TRBJ2-7; TRBD2 is a possible D gene (5 bases). The germline gives CDR1 MNHEY, CDR2 SVGAGI. The CDR3 has 12 residues. Trimming left V 9 bases short and J 0 bases short, with 9 bases between. CDR3 DNA sequence: TGTGCCAGTAGAGGACTCTCCTACGAGCAGTACTTC. Translation: CASRGLSYEQYF.

The rearrangement links TRBV19 to TRBJ1-5; TRBD1 aligns across 7 bases. V gave up 6 bases and J gave up 7 bases; unmatched junction bases: 9. The germline CDR1 and CDR2 sequences are LNHDA and SQIVND (reference sequence). CDR3 length: 14 amino acids. CDR3 bases: TGTGCCAGTAGCCCGACAGGGAGCGGCCAGCCCCAGCATTTT. Translation: CASSPTGSGQPQHF.

The V and J genes are TRBV6-2 or TRBV6-3 and TRBJ1-5; D might be TRBD1 (6 bases). Germline-derived CDR1 and CDR2 are MNHEY and SVGEGT. The CDR3 is 15 amino acids. V was shortened by 5 bases and J by 4 bases, with 15 bases between the two germline ends. The CDR3 region is CASSDTGSVNQPQHF. The CDR3 nucleotides read TGTGCCAGCAGTGACACAGGGTCCGTAAATCAGCCCCAGCATTTT.

This chain joins TRBV28 and TRBJ2-3; possible D gene TRBD2, 5 bases. This CDR3 is 17 amino acids long. CDR1 is MDHEN, CDR2 SYDVKM, per germline. The V end was cut by 7 bases, the J end by 3 bases, with 23 bases between. The CDR3 sequence: CASNSRELLSGTDTQYF. CDR3 bases: TGTGCCAGCAACAGTCGCGAACTCCTCTCGGGGACAGATACGCAGTATTTT.

The chain uses TRBV5-4 and TRBJ1-3, with D possibly TRBD1 on 5 matching bases. The ends were cut back, 1 base at V and 4 bases at J, with 9 bases in the middle. The length of the CDR3 is 14 residues. In germline, CDR1 is SGHNT, CDR2 YYREEE (reference sequence). CDR3 region: CASSLRGRGNTIYF. CDR3 DNA: TGTGCCAGCAGCTTGAGGGGAAGGGGAAACACCATATATTTT.

This rearrangement joins TRBV2 to TRBJ1-2; TRBD1 aligns across 8 bases. V lost 7 bases, J lost 7 bases, and 5 bases stayed unmatched. Germline V gives CDR1 SNHLY, CDR2 FYNNEI. The CDR3 has 12 residues. This chain's CDR3 is CASTRTGSGYTF. The CDR3 coding sequence is TGTGCCAGCACCCGGACAGGGTCTGGCTACACCTTC.

The genes are TRBV6-5 and TRBJ1-4; 11 bases align to TRBD1. J lost 7 bases, V lost 4 bases, and 2 bases had no gene match. CDR1 and CDR2 (germline): MNHEY, SVGAGI. This CDR3 has 14 amino acids. DNA of the CDR3: TGTGCCAGCAGTTCAGGGACAGGGGGTGAAAAACTGTTTTTT. Amino acids: CASSSGTGGEKLFF.

This chain uses TRBV7-2 with TRBJ1-4, with TRBD1 as a possible D gene (5 bases). The V end lost 6 bases, the J end lost 7 bases, and 12 bases lay between the germline ends. From germline, CDR1 is SGHTA and CDR2 FQGNSA. The CDR3 consists of 13 residues. CDR3 residues: CASRGAPGEKLFF. CDR3 sequence (DNA): TGTGCCAGCAGAGGGGCGCCGGGTGAAAAACTGTTTTTT.

The rearrangement joins TRBV18 to TRBJ1-6; 12 bases are shared with TRBD1. J was trimmed by 13 bases and V by 6 bases; bases with no gene match: 7. The CDR3 sequence is 14 residues long. Germline CDR1 reads KGHSH; CDR2 reads LQKENI. CDR3 in DNA: TGTGCCAGCTCGGACGGGACAGGGGGCGCCCCCCTCCACTTT. Amino acids: CASSDGTGGAPLHF.

The V and J genes are TRBV5-1 and TRBJ2-7; D possibly corresponds to TRBD1 (5 bases). The germline V and J ends were trimmed by 0 bases and 5 bases, with 9 bases remaining between them. The germline V gene encodes CDR1 SGHRS and CDR2 YFSETQ. This CDR3 region has 13 residues. Here the CDR3 DNA reads TGCGCCAGCAGCTTGGAGGCAGGGAACGAGCAGTACTTC. Its protein product is CASSLEAGNEQYF.

CDR3 in DNA: TGTGCCAGTAGTAGGGTGATACTAGCGGGAGGGAACAATGAGCAGTTCTTC. Translation gives CASSRVILAGGNNEQFF. The V and J genes are TRBV19 and TRBJ2-1, with 13 bases that match TRBD2. CDR1 and CDR2 (germline): LNHDA, SQIVND (reference sequence). CDR3 length: 17 amino acids. After removal of 4 bases from V and 5 bases from J, the junction contained 8 bases not matched to a gene.

This clone was found a few times. The chain is built from TRBV6-5 and TRBJ2-1; 11 nucleotides agree with TRBD2. J gave up 7 bases and V 8 bases, and 7 bases lay outside the gene matches. The CDR3 sequence is 14 residues long. Per the germline V gene, CDR1 is MNHEY and CDR2 is SVGAGI. CDR3 bases: TGTGCCAGCCGACTTAGCGGGGGGGCGAATGAGCAGTTCTTC. It yields the protein CASRLSGGANEQFF.

Written as DNA, the CDR3 is TGTGCCAGCAGCCACGTCGGCCAGCGGGGGGCTGGAGAGACCCAGTACTTC. Translation: CASSHVGQRGAGETQYF. V and J are TRBV11-2 and TRBJ2-5, with 9 positions matching TRBD2. CDR1 and CDR2 (germline): SGHAT, FQNNGV. After removal of 5 bases from V and 4 bases from J, the junction contained 14 bases not matched to a gene. The CDR3 has 17 residues.

The chain recombines TRBV6-6 with TRBJ1-1; 7 positions agree with TRBD1. Germline V lookup: CDR1 MNHNY, CDR2 SVGAGI (reference sequence). This CDR3 is 14 amino acids long. Trimming took 2 bases from V and 2 from J; bases not matched to a gene: 2. The CDR3 DNA sequence: TGTGCCAGCAGTTACGGGGACAGAAACACTGAAGCTTTCTTT. The encoded protein is CASSYGDRNTEAFF.

This clone was observed a single time. The chain recombines TRBV7-9 with TRBJ1-1; 7 bases agree with TRBD1. There are 15 residues in the CDR3. The V segment lost 1 base and the J segment 4 bases; nucleotides outside the gene matches: 6. The V gene's germline CDR1 is SEHNR and CDR2 FQNEAQ (reference sequence). DNA for the CDR3: TGTGCCAGCAGCTTAGAAGGGGGCAGGGGCACTGAAGCTTTCTTT. Protein product: CASSLEGGRGTEAFF.

The chain links TRBV11-2 to TRBJ1-2; no reliable D call. The CDR3 spans 13 residues. V lost 4 bases and J lost 7, with 13 bases in between. Germline CDR1 SGHAT, CDR2 FQNNGV. The CDR3 coding sequence is TGTGCCAGCAGCTGGGGAGCCCCGGGTGGCTACACCTTC. As protein: CASSWGAPGGYTF.

The V call is TRBV5-1, the J call TRBJ2-2; unclear D gene. CDR1 SGHRS and CDR2 YFSETQ come from the germline V gene. CDR3 length equals 16 residues. Trimming cost V 1 base and J 0 bases, with 10 bases left between them. This chain's CDR3 is CASSLSFGANTGELFF. CDR3 nucleotides: TGCGCCAGCAGCTTGTCGTTTGGAGCGAACACCGGGGAGCTGTTTTTT.

The chain carries TRBV4-1 and TRBJ1-1; D gene uncertain. The V end lost 1 base, the J end lost 5 bases, and 8 bases lay between the germline ends. The CDR3 totals 13 residues. Germline CDR1 is MGHRA and CDR2 is YSYEKL. The CDR3 DNA sequence: TGCGCCAGCAGCCAAGGGCTGTCAACTGAAGCTTTCTTT. This gives the protein CASSQGLSTEAFF.

The CDR3 DNA reads TGTGCCAGCAGCTTAGAGCGCAATGAGCAGTTCTTC. Amino acids: CASSLERNEQFF. This chain uses TRBV5-8 with TRBJ2-1; D is ambiguous. Trimming pared 2 bases from V and 6 bases from J, leaving 6 bases between. CDR3 length: 12 residues. CDR1 is SGHTS and CDR2 is YDEGEE in the germline V gene.

The chain employs TRBV6-5 and TRBJ1-1; 8 bases match TRBD1. CDR3 length: 15 residues. CDR1 and CDR2 from the germline V gene are MNHEY and SVGAGI. The junction had 10 bases not matched to a gene; V was cut back by 5 bases and J by 5 bases. CDR3 protein: CASSPLSGGGTEAFF. The CDR3 DNA reads as TGTGCCAGCAGTCCACTATCAGGGGGCGGGACTGAAGCTTTCTTT.